Here is one TCR beta chain with its context. The entry originates in a study of blood T cells in healthy people across ages. This CDR3 contains 14 residues. Germline values: CDR1 DFQATT, CDR2 SNEGSKA (reference sequence). A J-beta primer mix and a sample-barcoded 5' primer were used in a second PCR of about 7 to 12 cycles. TCRdb called the 5' RACE reads again in MiXCR, with one record for every CDR3 protein. The data contain approximately 830,000 distinct CDR3 sequences, 62% of them singletons. Sequencing was done on a sample of blood. The sequence derives from a man aged 25-45 years in good health. The chain carries TRBV20-1 and TRBJ2-5; D possibly corresponds to TRBD1 (7 bases). The J call may be in error: the DNA end matches TRBJ2-7 better. In DNA, the CDR3 is TGCAGTGCAGCGTCGGAGGGGGCGCGGAACGAGCAGTACTTC. It specifies CSAASEGARNEQYF.